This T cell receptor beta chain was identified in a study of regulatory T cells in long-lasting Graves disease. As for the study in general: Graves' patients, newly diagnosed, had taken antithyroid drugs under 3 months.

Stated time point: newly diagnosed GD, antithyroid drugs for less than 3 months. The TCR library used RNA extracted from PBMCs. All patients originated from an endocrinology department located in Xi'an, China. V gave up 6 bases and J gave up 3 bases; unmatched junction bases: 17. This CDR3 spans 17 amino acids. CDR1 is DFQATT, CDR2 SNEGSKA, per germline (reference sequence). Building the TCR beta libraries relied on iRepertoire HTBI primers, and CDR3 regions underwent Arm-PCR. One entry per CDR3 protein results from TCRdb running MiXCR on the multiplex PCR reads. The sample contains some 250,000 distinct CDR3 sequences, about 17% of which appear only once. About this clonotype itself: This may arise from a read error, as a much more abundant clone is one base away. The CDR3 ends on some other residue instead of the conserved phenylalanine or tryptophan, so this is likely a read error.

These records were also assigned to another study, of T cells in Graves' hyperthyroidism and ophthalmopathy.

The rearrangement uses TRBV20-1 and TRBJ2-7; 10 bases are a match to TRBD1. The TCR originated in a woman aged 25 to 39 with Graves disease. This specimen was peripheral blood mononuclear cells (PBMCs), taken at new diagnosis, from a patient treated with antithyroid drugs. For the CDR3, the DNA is TGCAGTGCCGCGATCTCGCGCGGGACAGGGGAAAACTACGAGCAGTACTTG. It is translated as CSAAISRGTGENYEQYL.